The TCR beta chain described here comes from a study of beta chain features in type 1 diabetes. General study results and limits: A closer apparent resemblance between naive, central memory and Treg TCRB repertoires was seen in patients than in healthy donors. Any HLA type influence on TCRB rearrangement was left unresolved here. Reduced insertions and increased deletions marked VDJ junctions in type 1 diabetes patients.

The investigators reverse transcribed all of the isolated RNA, so they sequenced expressed TCRB transcripts. Using immunoSEQ multiplex PCR, the repertoire was profiled, and TCRdb retains in-frame clones only, with some absent. The sample shows hundreds of thousands of clones, roughly 12% of them seen only once. On this clone: Its antigen is as yet unknown.

This receptor was identified in a man younger than 35 in good health. Input material: naive CD4+ T cells from blood.

The chain's CDR3 is CAWSTGQGGEQYF. The DNA for the CDR3 is TGTGCCTGGAGTACCGGGCAGGGGGGCGAGCAGTACTTC. The V gene is TRBV30, the J gene TRBJ2-7, with a weak D call TRBD1 (7 bases). Germline CDR1 is GTSNPN and CDR2 is SVGIG (reference sequence). This CDR3 is built from 13 residues. V was shortened by 2 bases and J by 6 bases, with 14 bases between the two germline ends. The full variable domain, with the rest looked up from reference TRBV30 and TRBJ2-7, is SQTIHQWPATLVQPVGSPLSLECTVEGTSNPNLYWYRQAAGRGLQLLFYSVGIGQISSEVPQNLSASRPQDRQFILSSKKLLLSDSGFYLCAWSTGQGGEQYFGPGTRLTVT.